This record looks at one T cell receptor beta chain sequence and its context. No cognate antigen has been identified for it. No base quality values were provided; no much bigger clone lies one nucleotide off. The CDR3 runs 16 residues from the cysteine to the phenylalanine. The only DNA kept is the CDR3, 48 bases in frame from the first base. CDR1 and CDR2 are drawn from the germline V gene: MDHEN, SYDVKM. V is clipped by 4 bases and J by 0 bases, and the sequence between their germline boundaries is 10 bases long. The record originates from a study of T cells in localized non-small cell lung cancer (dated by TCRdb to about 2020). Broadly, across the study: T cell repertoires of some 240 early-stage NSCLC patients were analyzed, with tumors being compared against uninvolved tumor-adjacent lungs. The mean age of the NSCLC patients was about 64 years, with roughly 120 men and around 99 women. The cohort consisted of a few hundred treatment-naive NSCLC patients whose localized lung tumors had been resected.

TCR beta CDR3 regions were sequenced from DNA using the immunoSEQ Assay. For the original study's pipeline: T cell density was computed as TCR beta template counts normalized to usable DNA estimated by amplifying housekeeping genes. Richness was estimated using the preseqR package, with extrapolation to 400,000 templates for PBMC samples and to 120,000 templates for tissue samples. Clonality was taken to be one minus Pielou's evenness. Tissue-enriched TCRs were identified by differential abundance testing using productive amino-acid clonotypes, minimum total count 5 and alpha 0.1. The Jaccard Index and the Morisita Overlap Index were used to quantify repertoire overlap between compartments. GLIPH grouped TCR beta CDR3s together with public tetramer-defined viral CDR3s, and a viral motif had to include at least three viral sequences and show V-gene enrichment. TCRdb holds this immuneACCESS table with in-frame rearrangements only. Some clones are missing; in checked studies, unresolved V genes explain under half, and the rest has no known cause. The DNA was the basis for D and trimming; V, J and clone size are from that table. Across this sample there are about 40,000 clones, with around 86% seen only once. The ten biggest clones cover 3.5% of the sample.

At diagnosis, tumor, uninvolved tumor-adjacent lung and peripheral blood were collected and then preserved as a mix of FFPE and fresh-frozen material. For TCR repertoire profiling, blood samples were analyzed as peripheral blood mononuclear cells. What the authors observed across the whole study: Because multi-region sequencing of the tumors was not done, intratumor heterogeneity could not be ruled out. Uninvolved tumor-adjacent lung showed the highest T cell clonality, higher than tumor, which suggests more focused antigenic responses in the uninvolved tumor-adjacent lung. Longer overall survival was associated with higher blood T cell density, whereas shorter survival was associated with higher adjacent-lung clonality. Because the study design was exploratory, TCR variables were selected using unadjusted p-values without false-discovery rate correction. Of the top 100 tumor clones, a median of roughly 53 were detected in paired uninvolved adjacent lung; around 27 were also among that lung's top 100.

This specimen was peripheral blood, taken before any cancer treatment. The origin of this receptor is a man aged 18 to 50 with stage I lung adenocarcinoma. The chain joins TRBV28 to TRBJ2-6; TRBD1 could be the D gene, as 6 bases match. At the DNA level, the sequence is TGTGCCAGCAGTTACCACAGGGTCTCTGGGGCCAACGTCCTGACTTTC. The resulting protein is CASSYHRVSGANVLTF.